This is a list of T cell receptor beta chains from one sample in a study of neurological immune-mediated disorders. In TCRdb, the 5' RACE reads were re-called with MiXCR into one record per CDR3 protein. The table lists tens of thousands of distinct CDR3 sequences, about 5.5% of them singletons. Sequenced material: PBMCs. The receptor set was obtained from a woman under 40 with multiple sclerosis. The CDR3 runs from the conserved cysteine through the conserved F or W. D genes are given only for firm matches. Expanded clones get a size class; other rows say once, few or many, or leave the size out.

>TRBJ2-1|.|.|TRBV5-1
TGCGCCAGCAGCTTGGAGCTACAAAGCTCCTACAATGAGCAGTTCTTC
CASSLELQSSYNEQFF
>TRBJ2-2|many|.|TRBV5-1
TGCGCCAGCAGTACGAGGGATAGCGCCGGGGAGCTGTTTTTT
CASSTRDSAGELFF
>TRBJ1-1|many|.|TRBV20-1
TGCAGTGCTAGAGATCCGGGGAGTGGCAGCACTGAAGCTTTCTTT
CSARDPGSGSTEAFF
>TRBJ2-7|many|TRBD2|TRBV20-1
TGCAGTGCTCGACTAGCGTCCCACGAGCAGTACTTC
CSARLASHEQYF
>TRBJ2-3|many|.|TRBV5-1
TGCGCCAGCAGCTTGGACCCGTCTAGCACAGATACGCAGTATTTT
CASSLDPSSTDTQYF
>TRBJ2-1|few|.|TRBV5-1
TGCGCCAGCAGCCCTACTAACTCCTACAATGAGCAGTTCTTC
CASSPTNSYNEQFF
>TRBJ2-5|few|.|TRBV11-2
TGTGCCAGCAGCTCAAGACGGAATCCCGAGACCCAGTACTTC
CASSSRRNPETQYF
>TRBJ2-2|many|.|TRBV5-1
TGCGCCAGCAGCTCCCATCCGACCCATAGCGGAGCGAACACCGGGGAGCTGTTTTTT
CASSSHPTHSGANTGELFF
>TRBJ2-1|many|.|TRBV5-5
TGTGCCAGCATACCTATGAGCTCCTACAATGAGCAGTTCTTC
CASIPMSSYNEQFF
>TRBJ1-1|.|.|TRBV11-2
TGTGCCAGCAGCTCGAATTGGGGGAACACTGAAGCTTTCTTT
CASSSNWGNTEAFF